Presented here are 20 T cell receptor beta chains from one specimen sequenced in a study of vaccination effects on CD4 cells after COVID-19. Culture lasted about 11 days before CD4+ T cell isolation. Their SARS-CoV-2 infection, verified by PCR, occurred between March and December 2020. Participants got two doses of BNT162b2 or mRNA-1273 vaccine. Their antigen targets remain unknown. Libraries were prepared by immunoSEQ multiplex PCR; TCRdb keeps only in-frame clonotypes and omits some of them. The sample contains tens of thousands of clones, 65% to 80% of which appear only once. The specimen was CD4+ T cells from PBMCs cultured without peptide, collected after COVID-19 vaccination. These receptors all come from a human donor who had a prior SARS-CoV-2 infection.

The CDR3 bases are TGTGCCAGCTCACCGGGGACAGCTTATGGCTACACCTTC. Residues: CASSPGTAYGYTF. This chain connects TRBV18 to TRBJ1-2; 7 bases align to TRBD1. This CDR3 has 13 residues. The germline CDR1 and CDR2 sequences are KGHSH and LQKENI. With 3 bases clipped from V and 5 bases from J, the junction kept 3 bases outside the gene matches.

The J gene is TRBJ2-1, the V gene TRBV28; D might be TRBD2 (5 bases). The CDR3 is made up of 14 amino acids. Germline V gene data show CDR1 as MDHEN and CDR2 as SYDVKM. V was pared by 7 bases and J by 0 bases, with 10 bases between. In DNA form, the CDR3 reads TGTGCCAGCAACGGACTGGGCTCCTACAATGAGCAGTTCTTC. Protein product: CASNGLGSYNEQFF.

The V gene is TRBV27, the J gene TRBJ2-3; 8 nucleotides line up with TRBD2. The CDR3 covers 15 residues. The germline gives CDR1 MNHEY, CDR2 SMNVEV (reference sequence). The V and J ends lost 0 bases and 4 bases, in that order; junction bases with no gene match: 3. CDR3 nucleotides: TGTGCCAGCAGTTTATCAGCGGGAGCAGCAGATACGCAGTATTTT. This translates into CASSLSAGAADTQYF.

This clone came up once. The chain joins TRBV11-1 to TRBJ1-2; TRBD1 agrees at 7 bases. CDR1 and CDR2 (germline): SGHAT, FQDESV (reference sequence). The CDR3 runs 14 residues. V shed 5 bases, J shed 4 bases, and the junction held 7 bases outside the gene matches. In DNA, the CDR3 is TGTGCCAGCAGCCCCGGGACAGTCCTCTATGGCTACACCTTC. It translates to CASSPGTVLYGYTF.

The chain combines TRBV10-3 with TRBJ1-1; perhaps TRBD1 as D (6 bases). This CDR3 region has 13 residues. The germline V gene has CDR1 ENHRY and CDR2 SYGVKD. V dropped 10 bases and J dropped 0 bases, with 12 bases sitting between them. The CDR3 DNA reads TGTGCCAGCCGGACAGACCTGAACACTGAAGCTTTCTTT. It specifies CASRTDLNTEAFF.

This chain links TRBV9 with TRBJ1-1; 10 bases match TRBD1. In germline, CDR1 is SGDLS, CDR2 YYNGEE. The V segment lost 4 bases and the J segment 5 bases; nucleotides outside the gene matches: 5. This CDR3 region has 14 residues. The CDR3 DNA follows: TGTGCCAGCAGCATCCGGGACAGGGGTACTGAAGCTTTCTTT. Translating it yields CASSIRDRGTEAFF. The variable domain in full, completed from reference TRBV9 and TRBJ1-1, reads DSGVTQTPKHLITATGQRVTLRCSPRSGDLSVYWYQQSLDQGLQFLIQYYNGEERAKGNILERFSAQQFPDLHSELNLSSLELGDSALYFCASSIRDRGTEAFFGQGTRLTVV.

This clone was observed a few times. The J gene is TRBJ2-5, the V gene TRBV6-5, with D unresolved. The germline V gene has CDR1 MNHEY and CDR2 SVGAGI. Trimming pared 4 bases from V and 4 bases from J, leaving 10 bases between. The CDR3 covers 13 residues. Written as DNA, the CDR3 is TGTGCCAGCAGTTCACCCCGGAGAGAGACCCAGTACTTC. Translating it yields CASSSPRRETQYF.

The chain couples TRBV6-5 to TRBJ2-7, with TRBD2 matching over 9 bases. Germline CDR1 reads MNHEY; CDR2 reads SVGAGI. V dropped 0 bases and J dropped 0; count of bases not matched to a gene: 3. The CDR3 has 16 residues. The CDR3 bases are TGTGCCAGCAGTTACTCTTGGCGGGGGGGCTCCTACGAGCAGTACTTC. It yields the protein CASSYSWRGGSYEQYF.

The rearrangement links TRBV19 to TRBJ1-2, with a tentative D call TRBD1 (6 bases). V shed 0 bases and J shed 4 bases, with 12 bases lying between them. The CDR3 length is 15 residues. CDR1 LNHDA and CDR2 SQIVND come from the germline V gene (reference sequence). The CDR3 DNA sequence: TGTGCCAGTAGTATAGATGGACAGACAACCTATGGCTACACCTTC. It yields the protein CASSIDGQTTYGYTF.

In its sample, this clone was seen once. This chain joins TRBV5-6 and TRBJ1-3, with 10 positions matching TRBD1. CDR3 size: 16 residues. J gave up 4 bases and V 2 bases, and 6 bases lay outside the gene matches. The germline V gene has CDR1 SGHDT and CDR2 YYEEEE. Here the CDR3 DNA reads TGTGCCAGCAGCTTCTCCGGGACAGGGGTCGGAAACACCATATATTTT. This sequence encodes CASSFSGTGVGNTIYF.

The chain is built from TRBV9 and TRBJ1-1, with TRBD1 identical over 8 bases. Unmatched junction bases numbered 4, after V lost 4 bases and J lost 8 bases. CDR3 length: 12 amino acids. Germline-derived CDR1 and CDR2 are SGDLS and YYNGEE. The CDR3 bases are TGTGCCAGCAGCCTGCGACAGGGGGAAGCTTTCTTT. Translating gives CASSLRQGEAFF.

The V gene is TRBV5-6, the J gene TRBJ2-5, with D maybe TRBD2 (5 bases). CDR3 length equals 14 residues. V dropped 4 bases and J dropped 1 base, with 11 bases sitting between them. Germline loops: CDR1 SGHDT, CDR2 YYEEEE. The CDR3 nucleotides read TGTGCCAGCAGCCCGGAGGTTGGCCAAGAGACCCAGTACTTC. It translates to CASSPEVGQETQYF.

This chain connects TRBV20-1 to TRBJ2-7; TRBD1 might be the D (5 bases). The ends were cut back, 4 bases at V and 3 bases at J, with 7 bases in the middle. CDR3 length: 11 residues. In germline, CDR1 is DFQATT, CDR2 SNEGSKA (reference sequence). In nucleotides, the CDR3 is TGCAGTGCTACAGGGCTCTACGAGCAGTACTTC. It translates to CSATGLYEQYF.

The chain couples TRBV20-1 to TRBJ2-5; 9 nucleotides match TRBD2. CDR3 length: 14 residues. CDR1 and CDR2 from the germline V gene are DFQATT and SNEGSKA (reference sequence). J lost 5 bases, V lost 3 bases, and 7 bases had no gene match. The CDR3 nucleotides read TGCAGTGCTAGTCAGGCGGGAGGGATGGAGACCCAGTACTTC. Protein product: CSASQAGGMETQYF.

The chain has TRBV20-1 and TRBJ2-3, with 11 bases that match TRBD2. V shed 7 bases and J 6 bases; nucleotides not matched to a gene: 0. This CDR3 region has 11 residues. The germline gives CDR1 DFQATT, CDR2 SNEGSKA (reference sequence). The CDR3 reads CSGTSGDTQYF. CDR3 in DNA: TGCAGTGGGACTAGCGGGGATACGCAGTATTTT.

This chain uses TRBV5-4 with TRBJ1-1; TRBD1 is a possible D gene (6 bases). The germline gives CDR1 SGHNT, CDR2 YYREEE (reference sequence). Trimming removed 0 bases at V and 5 bases at J, with 11 bases between. The CDR3 totals 14 residues. In nucleotides, the CDR3 is TGTGCCAGCAGCTTGGAGACAGGTGGGACTGAAGCTTTCTTT. This sequence encodes CASSLETGGTEAFF. The full variable domain, with the rest looked up from reference TRBV5-4 and TRBJ1-1, is ETGVTQSPTHLIKTRGQQVTLRCSSQSGHNTVSWYQQALGQGPQFIFQYYREEENGRGNFPPRFSGLQFPNYSSELNVNALELDDSALYLCASSLETGGTEAFFGQGTRLTVV.

This rearrangement joins TRBV20-1 to TRBJ2-3; D uncertain. Germline loops: CDR1 DFQATT, CDR2 SNEGSKA (reference sequence). The length of the CDR3 is 10 residues. Trimming took 3 bases from V and 4 from J, leaving 2 bases between them. The CDR3 here is CSARADTQYF. The CDR3 bases are TGCAGTGCTAGGGCAGATACGCAGTATTTT.

This chain links TRBV30 with TRBJ2-2; 10 bases agree with TRBD2. Germline V CDR1 and CDR2: GTSNPN, SVGIG (reference sequence). Unmatched junction bases numbered 3, after V lost 5 bases and J lost 0 bases. CDR3 length: 15 residues. CDR3: CAWSAGGSNTGELFF. In nucleotides, the CDR3 is TGTGCCTGGTCAGCGGGAGGGTCGAACACCGGGGAGCTGTTTTTT.

V is TRBV6-5 and J is TRBJ2-5, with 7 bases fitting TRBD1. Trimming cost V 2 bases and J 4 bases; bases outside gene matches: 4. This CDR3 is built from 14 residues. Germline assignment: CDR1 MNHEY and CDR2 SVGAGI. CDR3 nucleotides: TGTGCCAGCAGTTACGACAGGGTGGGAGAGACCCAGTACTTC. This gives the protein CASSYDRVGETQYF.

This clone was recorded only once. V gene TRBV6-1 combines with J gene TRBJ2-3; weak D call: TRBD2 (6 bases). The V gene's germline CDR1 is MNHNS and CDR2 SASEGT. The CDR3 has 15 amino acids. V was shortened by 2 bases and J by 7 bases, with 16 bases between the two germline ends. CDR3 amino acids: CASSESGVWLNTQYF. Written as DNA, the CDR3 is TGTGCCAGCAGTGAATCGGGGGTTTGGTTGAATACGCAGTATTTT.